This T cell receptor (beta chain) was captured in a study of blood T cell repertoires in COVID-19. Study details: The analysed material was cDNA or gDNA that came from T cells, B-cell-depleted T cells, or PBMCs.

Germline trimming cut 0 bases from V and 6 bases from J; bases unmatched to any gene: 4. The CDR3 runs 14 residues. Germline V gene sequence: CDR1 GTSNPN, CDR2 SVGIG (reference sequence). In the original analysis: How many nucleated cells were present was estimated from reference gene primer amplification. Libraries were prepared by immunoSEQ multiplex PCR; TCRdb keeps only in-frame clonotypes and omits some of them. The DNA gave D and trimming, while V, J and clone size come from that table. The sample consists of 310,000 or so clones, about 83% of them appearing once. The sample consisted of peripheral blood. This chain uses TRBV30 with TRBJ2-7; 11 bases map to TRBD2. This clonotype originated in a woman between 50 and 59 years old with acute or convalescent COVID-19. CDR3 DNA sequence: TGTGCCTGGAGTGTGGGACTAGCGGCTCGCGAGCAGTACTTC. Protein: CAWSVGLAAREQYF.